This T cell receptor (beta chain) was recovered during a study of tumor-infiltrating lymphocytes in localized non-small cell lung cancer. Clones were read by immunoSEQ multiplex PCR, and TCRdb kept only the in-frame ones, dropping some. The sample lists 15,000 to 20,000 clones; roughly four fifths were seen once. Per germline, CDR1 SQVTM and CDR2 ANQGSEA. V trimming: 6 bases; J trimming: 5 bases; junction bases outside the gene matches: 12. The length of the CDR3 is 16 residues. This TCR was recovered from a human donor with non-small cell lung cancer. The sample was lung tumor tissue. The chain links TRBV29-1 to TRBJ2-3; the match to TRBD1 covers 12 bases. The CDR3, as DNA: TGCAGCGTCCCCGGGACAGGGGGCATATATGGAGATACGCAGTATTTT. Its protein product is CSVPGTGGIYGDTQYF.